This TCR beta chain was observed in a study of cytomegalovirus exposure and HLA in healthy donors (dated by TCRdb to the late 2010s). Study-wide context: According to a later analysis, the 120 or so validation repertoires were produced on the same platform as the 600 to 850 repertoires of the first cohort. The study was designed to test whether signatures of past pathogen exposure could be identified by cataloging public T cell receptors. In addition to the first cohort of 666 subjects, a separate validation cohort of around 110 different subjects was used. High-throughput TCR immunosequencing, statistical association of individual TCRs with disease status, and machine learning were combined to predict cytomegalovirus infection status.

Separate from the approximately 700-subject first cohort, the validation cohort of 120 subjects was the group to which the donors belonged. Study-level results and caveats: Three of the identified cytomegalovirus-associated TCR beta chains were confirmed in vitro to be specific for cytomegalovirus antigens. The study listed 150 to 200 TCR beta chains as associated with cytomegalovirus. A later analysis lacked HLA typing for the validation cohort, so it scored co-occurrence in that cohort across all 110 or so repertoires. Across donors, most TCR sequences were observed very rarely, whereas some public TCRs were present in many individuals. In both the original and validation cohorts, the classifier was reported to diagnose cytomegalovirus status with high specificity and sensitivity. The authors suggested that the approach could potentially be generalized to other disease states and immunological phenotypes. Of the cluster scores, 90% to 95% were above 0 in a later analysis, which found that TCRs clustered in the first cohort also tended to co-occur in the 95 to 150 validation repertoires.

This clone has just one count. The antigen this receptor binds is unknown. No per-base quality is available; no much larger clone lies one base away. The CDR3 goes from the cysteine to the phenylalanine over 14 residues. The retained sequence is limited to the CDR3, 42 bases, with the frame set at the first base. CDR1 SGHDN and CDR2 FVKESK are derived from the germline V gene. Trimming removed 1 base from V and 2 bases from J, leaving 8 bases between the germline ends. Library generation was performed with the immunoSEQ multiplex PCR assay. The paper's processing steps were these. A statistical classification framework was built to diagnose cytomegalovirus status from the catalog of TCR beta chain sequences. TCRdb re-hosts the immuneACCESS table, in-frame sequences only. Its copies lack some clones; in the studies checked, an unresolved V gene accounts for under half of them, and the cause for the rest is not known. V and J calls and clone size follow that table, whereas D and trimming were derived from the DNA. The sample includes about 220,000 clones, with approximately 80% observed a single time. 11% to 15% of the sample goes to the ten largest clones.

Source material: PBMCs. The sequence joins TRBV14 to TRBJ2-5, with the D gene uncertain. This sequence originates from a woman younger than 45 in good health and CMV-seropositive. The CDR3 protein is CASSQVSWQETQYF. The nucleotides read TGTGCCAGCAGCCAAGTTAGTTGGCAAGAGACCCAGTACTTC. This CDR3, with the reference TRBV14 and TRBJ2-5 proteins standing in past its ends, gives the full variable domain EAGVTQFPSHSVIEKGQTVTLRCDPISGHDNLYWYRRVMGKEIKFLLHFVKESKQDESGMPNNRFLAERTGGTYSTLKVQPAELEDSGVYFCASSQVSWQETQYFGPGTRLLVL.